These 19 T cell receptor beta chains share one sample of origin, sequenced in a study of T cell responses to AZD1222 COVID-19 vaccine. The table came from immunoSEQ multiplex PCR; TCRdb's copy has only in-frame clones and leaves some out. Of more than 150,000 clones detected, more than 80% appear once; the ten largest clones hold 5% to 7%. The sequences come from peripheral blood, collected on day 0 of AZD1222 vaccination. The receptor source for this set is an adult in good health.

This clone was picked up one time. The V gene is TRBV28, the J gene TRBJ1-2; D is undetermined. This CDR3 is built from 14 residues. Germline assignment: CDR1 MDHEN and CDR2 SYDVKM. V was cut by 3 bases and J by 0 bases, with 8 bases left in between. The CDR3 coding sequence is TGTGCCAGCAGTTTCTCAGGTGCTAACTATGGCTACACCTTC. Residues: CASSFSGANYGYTF.

The chain recombines TRBV2 with TRBJ1-2; no clear D. Germline assignment: CDR1 SNHLY and CDR2 FYNNEI. The CDR3 contains 12 residues. With 2 bases removed from V and 5 bases from J, the gap between germline ends came to 6 bases. For the CDR3, the DNA is TGTGCCAGCAGTGAAAACAGATATGGCTACACCTTC. It encodes CASSENRYGYTF.

This clone occurred once. The chain links TRBV13 to TRBJ1-5; the D gene is possibly TRBD1 (6 bases). The CDR3 length is 16 residues. Trimming stripped 7 bases from V and 0 bases from J, with 16 bases between. Germline lookup yields CDR1 PRHDT and CDR2 FYEKMQ (reference sequence). In DNA form, the CDR3 reads TGTGCCAGCACACAAGGGGGGCCTTATAGCAATCAGCCCCAGCATTTT. Its translation: CASTQGGPYSNQPQHF.

CDR3 region: CASSLIHTRAQIYGYTF. The CDR3 bases are TGTGCCAGCAGTTTAATCCATACCAGGGCGCAGATCTATGGCTACACCTTC. The chain links TRBV27 to TRBJ1-2, with D possibly matching TRBD1 (5 bases). This CDR3 region has 17 residues. CDR1 and CDR2 (germline): MNHEY, SMNVEV (reference sequence). V dropped 2 bases and J dropped 4 bases, with 20 bases sitting between them.

V is TRBV7-9 and J is TRBJ2-5; D perhaps matches TRBD1 (5 bases). The CDR3 spans 14 residues. V lost 4 bases to trimming and J lost 2 bases, with 11 bases between them. The V gene's germline CDR1 is SEHNR and CDR2 FQNEAQ (reference sequence). The CDR3 loop is CASSSWTMQETQYF. Written as DNA, the CDR3 is TGTGCCAGCAGCTCCTGGACAATGCAAGAGACCCAGTACTTC.

The chain combines TRBV2 with TRBJ2-4, with 10 bases fitting TRBD2. CDR3 size: 15 residues. Germline trimming cut 8 bases from V and 2 bases from J; bases unmatched to any gene: 6. Per the germline V gene, CDR1 is SNHLY and CDR2 is FYNNEI. The CDR3 is CASYGTSVSKNIQYF. In DNA form, the CDR3 reads TGTGCCAGCTACGGGACTAGCGTGTCCAAAAACATTCAGTACTTC.

As concerns this clone: One end of the junction does not line up with germline, which may come from a read error. The chain joins TRBV27 to TRBJ2-3; 10 nucleotides align to TRBD1. Germline CDR1 is MNHEY and CDR2 is SMNVEV (reference sequence). The CDR3 consists of 18 residues. In nucleotides, the CDR3 is TGTGCCAGCAGTCCCTATGACCGGACAGGGGGGGGCACGGATACGCAGTATTTT. Its protein is CASSPYDRTGGGTDTQYF.

The chain couples TRBV3-1 (or the pseudogene TRBV3-2) to TRBJ1-2, with 12 bases matching TRBD1. CDR3 length: 15 amino acids. V lost 6 bases to trimming and J lost 6 bases; unmatched junction nucleotides: 8. In germline, CDR1 is LGHDT, CDR2 YNNKEL (reference sequence). The CDR3 nucleotides are TGTGCCAGCAGGGCTACGGGACAGGGGGCAAATGGCTACACCTTC. This codes for CASRATGQGANGYTF.

This chain uses TRBV18 with TRBJ2-5; no clear D gene. Trimming left V 3 bases short and J 5 bases short, with 13 bases between. The CDR3 has 14 residues. Germline CDR1 is KGHSH and CDR2 is LQKENI. The CDR3 region is CASSPRLGWETQYF. CDR3 in DNA: TGTGCCAGCTCACCGCGGTTGGGCTGGGAGACCCAGTACTTC.

This chain joins TRBV19 and TRBJ1-2, with TRBD1 identical over 10 bases. CDR3 size: 15 residues. Per germline, CDR1 LNHDA and CDR2 SQIVND (reference sequence). The V and J ends lost 4 bases and 8 bases, in that order; junction bases with no gene match: 10. The CDR3 DNA reads as TGTGCCAGTAGTAACCGACAGGGGGCCACCATGGGCTACACCTTC. This sequence encodes CASSNRQGATMGYTF.

The CDR3 DNA is TGTGCCAGCAGCTTAGTGGGGGAGACCCAGTACTTC. Amino acid sequence: CASSLVGETQYF. The chain employs TRBV7-9 and TRBJ2-5; D is ambiguous. The CDR3 contains 12 residues. V lost 1 base and J 5 bases, leaving 5 bases between the germline ends. From germline, CDR1 is SEHNR and CDR2 FQNEAQ (reference sequence). Full variable domain (remainder filled in from reference TRBV7-9 and TRBJ2-5): DTGVSQNPRHKITKRGQNVTFRCDPISEHNRLYWYRQTLGQGPEFLTYFQNEAQLEKSRLLSDRFSAERPKGSFSTLEIQRTEQGDSAMYLCASSLVGETQYFGPGTRLLVL.

V is TRBV11-2 and J is TRBJ2-5, with D possibly matching TRBD1 (5 bases). CDR1 is SGHAT, CDR2 FQNNGV, per germline. The CDR3 runs to 14 residues. Deletions cut 3 bases from V and 4 bases from J, with 12 bases between. CDR3 DNA sequence: TGTGCCAGCAGCTTGCAGGGCCCTTTAGAGACCCAGTACTTC. Translation gives CASSLQGPLETQYF.

The chain combines TRBV24-1 with TRBJ2-1, with 9 bases lining up with TRBD2. The CDR3 has 17 amino acids. V lost 3 bases, J lost 0 bases, and 5 bases stayed unmatched. The germline CDR1 and CDR2 sequences are KGHDR and SFDVKD. CDR3 nucleotide sequence: TGTGCCACCAGTGATAGACTAGCGGTCGACTCCTACAATGAGCAGTTCTTC. Amino acid sequence: CATSDRLAVDSYNEQFF.

The chain is built from TRBV7-3 and TRBJ1-6, with 7 positions matching TRBD1. V lost 5 bases to trimming and J lost 10 bases; unmatched junction nucleotides: 11. The germline CDR1 and CDR2 sequences are SGHTA and FQGTGA. The CDR3 sequence is 15 residues long. The CDR3 region is CASSAWDRGPSPLHF. CDR3 DNA sequence: TGTGCCAGCAGCGCCTGGGACAGAGGGCCATCACCCCTCCACTTT.

The rearrangement joins TRBV7-2 to TRBJ2-3; 9 nucleotides line up with TRBD2. Germline trimming cut 3 bases from V and 6 bases from J; bases unmatched to any gene: 7. This CDR3 is built from 15 residues. CDR1 is SGHTA, CDR2 FQGNSA, per germline. In nucleotides, the CDR3 is TGTGCCAGCAGCTTCCCCCTAGCGGGGTTTGATACGCAGTATTTT. Residues: CASSFPLAGFDTQYF.

CDR3 DNA: TGTGCCTGGACCCAACAGGGTAGGAGTCAGCCCCAGCATTTT. Its translation is CAWTQQGRSQPQHF. The rearrangement joins TRBV30 to TRBJ1-5; D is perhaps TRBD1 (6 bases). This CDR3 spans 14 amino acids. V lost 4 bases and J 6 bases, leaving 16 bases between the germline ends. In germline, CDR1 is GTSNPN, CDR2 SVGIG (reference sequence). Full variable domain (outside the CDR3, taken from reference TRBV30 and TRBJ1-5): SQTIHQWPATLVQPVGSPLSLECTVEGTSNPNLYWYRQAAGRGLQLLFYSVGIGQISSEVPQNLSASRPQDRQFILSSKKLLLSDSGFYLCAWTQQGRSQPQHFGDGTRLSIL.

The CDR3 DNA follows: TGTGCCAGCAGTCCGGGTCCGACAGGGGGAAGCAATCAGCCCCAGCATTTT. Residues: CASSPGPTGGSNQPQHF. The chain is built from TRBV7-2 and TRBJ1-5, with 9 bases lining up with TRBD1. Germline CDR1 SGHTA, CDR2 FQGNSA. Trimming at V came to 6 bases and at J to 1 base, leaving 10 bases not matched to a gene. The CDR3 spans 17 residues.

This chain joins TRBV7-2 and TRBJ2-3; 7 nucleotides line up with TRBD1. The CDR3 contains 15 residues. The germline CDR1 and CDR2 sequences are SGHTA and FQGNSA. The J segment lost 2 bases and the V segment lost 5 bases, leaving 7 bases of the junction unmatched. Here the CDR3 DNA reads TGTGCCAGCAGCCCTCAGGGACAGAACACAGATACGCAGTATTTT. This translates into CASSPQGQNTDTQYF.

The chain couples TRBV9 to TRBJ2-7; D perhaps matches TRBD1 (6 bases). The germline V and J ends were trimmed by 5 bases and 6 bases, with 24 bases remaining between them. The germline CDR1 and CDR2 sequences are SGDLS and YYNGEE. This CDR3 is built from 16 residues. The CDR3, as DNA: TGTGCCAGCAGGCCCGGGACATGGCTCAATCCGGGCGAGCAGTACTTC. As protein: CASRPGTWLNPGEQYF.